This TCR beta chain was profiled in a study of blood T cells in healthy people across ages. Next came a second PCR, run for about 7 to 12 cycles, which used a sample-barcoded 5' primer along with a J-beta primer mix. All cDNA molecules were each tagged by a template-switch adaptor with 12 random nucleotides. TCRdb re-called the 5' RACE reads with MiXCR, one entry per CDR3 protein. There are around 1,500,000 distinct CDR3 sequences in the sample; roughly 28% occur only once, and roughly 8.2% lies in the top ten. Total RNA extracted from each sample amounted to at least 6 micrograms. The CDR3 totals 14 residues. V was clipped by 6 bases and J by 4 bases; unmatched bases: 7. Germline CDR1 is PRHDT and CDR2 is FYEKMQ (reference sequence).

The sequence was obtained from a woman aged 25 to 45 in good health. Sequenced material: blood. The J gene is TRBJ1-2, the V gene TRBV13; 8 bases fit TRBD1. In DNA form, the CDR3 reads TGTGCCAGCAGACCATCAGGGGGCCTCTATGGCTACACCTTC. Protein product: CASRPSGGLYGYTF.